These T cell receptor beta chains were read from a single sample in a study of relationships among human T cell subsets. TCRdb fed the multiplex PCR reads into MiXCR, producing one record per CDR3 protein. The repertoire holds fewer than 15,000 distinct CDR3 sequences, with around 64% as singletons. The sequencing input was CD4+ Th1 cells sorted from blood. All receptors come from a man aged 35 to 55 in good health. Both conserved end residues are part of each CDR3. A D gene is named only where the DNA matches it firmly. Expanded clones get a size class; other rows say once, few or many, or leave the size out.

NA | TRBJ2-1 | TRBV4-2 | NA | TGTGCCAGCAGCCAAGTGACTAGATCCGACAATGAGCAGTTCTTC | CASSQVTRSDNEQFF
NA | TRBJ2-1 | TRBV12-3/TRBV12-4 | once | TGTGCCAGCAGTTTATCCCAACCGGCAGGACACAATGAGCAGTTCTTC | CASSLSQPAGHNEQFF
NA | TRBJ1-5 | TRBV6-5 | once | TGTGCCAGCAGTCAGGGGAGCAATCGGCCCCAGCATTTT | CASSQGSNRPQHF
NA | TRBJ1-2 | TRBV28 | NA | TGTGCCAGCAGTGTCGGATCCGGGGGGCGCGGTGGCTACACCTTC | CASSVGSGGRGGYTF
TRBD1 | TRBJ2-1 | TRBV29-1 | NA | TGCAGCGTCGAGTGGCTCCGGGACAGCTACAATGAGCAGTTCTTC | CSVEWLRDSYNEQFF
NA | TRBJ2-7 | TRBV11-2 | NA | TGTGCCAGCAGCTCTTCGGTGGGGCAGTACTTC | CASSSSVGQYF
NA | TRBJ1-3 | TRBV11-2 | few | TGTGCCAGCAGAGGACTGCGGTCGTCTGGAAACACCATATATTTT | CASRGLRSSGNTIYF
TRBD2 | TRBJ2-7 | TRBV11-2 | NA | TGTGCCAGCAGCCCCCAGCGGGAGGGACTGTACTTC | CASSPQREGLYF
TRBD2 | TRBJ2-4 | TRBV6-5 | NA | TGTGCCAGCTGGACTAGCCCAAAAAACATTCAGTACTTC | CASWTSPKNIQYF
NA | TRBJ1-1 | TRBV29-1 | NA | TGCAGCGCCCAGCGGGCGGTGGACACTGAAGCTTTCTTT | CSAQRAVDTEAFF
TRBD2 | TRBJ2-5 | TRBV11-2 | NA | TGTGCCAGCAGCTCGGGACTAGCTGAGACCCAGTACTTC | CASSSGLAETQYF
NA | TRBJ1-1 | TRBV28 | NA | TGTGCCAGCAGTATCAGGAGGATTGACACTGAAGCTTTCTTT | CASSIRRIDTEAFF
NA | TRBJ2-7 | TRBV11-2 | NA | TGTGCCAGCAGCTTAGCAGCGCTTTCCTACGAGCAGTACTTC | CASSLAALSYEQYF
NA | TRBJ2-1 | TRBV15 | few | TGTGCCACCAGCAGAGAGACTACCTTCCCTAATGAGCAGTTCTTC | CATSRETTFPNEQFF
NA | TRBJ2-1 | TRBV13 | NA | TGTGCCGGTAGAAGTACTCGATTCCCCTACAATGAGCAGTTCTTC | CAGRSTRFPYNEQFF
TRBD2 | TRBJ2-3 | TRBV5-4 | NA | TGCGCCAGCAGCCTTAAGCGGGGGGACACAGATACGCAGTATTTT | CASSLKRGDTDTQYF
NA | TRBJ2-5 | TRBV29-1 | NA | TGCAGCGTTGAACGGATGCAAGAGACCCAGTACTTC | CSVERMQETQYF
NA | TRBJ2-7 | TRBV25-1 | NA | TGTGCCAGCAGTGGGGAATTCTACGAGCAGTACTTC | CASSGEFYEQYF
NA | TRBJ1-2 | TRBV5-4 | NA | TGTGCCAGCAGCAAAGACAGAAACTATGGCTACACCTTC | CASSKDRNYGYTF
NA | TRBJ1-5 | TRBV7-8 | NA | TGTGCCAGCAGCTTAGGGGCAAATCAGCCCCAGCATTTT | CASSLGANQPQHF
TRBD2 | TRBJ2-7 | TRBV28 | NA | TGTGCCAGCAGTTCTCAGCGGGAGAGGGCCTACGAGCAGTACTTC | CASSSQRERAYEQYF
NA | TRBJ2-7 | TRBV12-3/TRBV12-4 | NA | TGTGCCAGCAGTTTGGCTAGATCCTACGAGCAGTACTTC | CASSLARSYEQYF
TRBD1 | TRBJ1-6 | TRBV11-2 | NA | TGTGCCAGCAGCCCACGGGACAGGGGAAATTCACCCCTCCACTTT | CASSPRDRGNSPLHF
TRBD1 | TRBJ2-5 | TRBV10-3 | NA | TGTGCCACGACAGGGGACCTACAAGAGACCCAGTACTTC | CATTGDLQETQYF
NA | TRBJ2-4 | TRBV12-3/TRBV12-4 | few | TGTGCCAGCAGTTTCGGGGGATTGGAAGCCAAAAACATTCAGTACTTC | CASSFGGLEAKNIQYF
NA | TRBJ1-5 | TRBV19 | NA | TGTGCCAGTACTTCCTACGGGACTGCTGGCAATCAGCCCCAGCATTTT | CASTSYGTAGNQPQHF
NA | TRBJ1-5 | TRBV20-1 | NA | TGCAGTGCCTCCCCCCCTAGCGGCAATCAGCCCCAGCATTTT | CSASPPSGNQPQHF
NA | TRBJ2-3 | TRBV5-1 | NA | TGCGCCAGCAGCCCTGGGGAAATTACAGATACGCAGTATTTT | CASSPGEITDTQYF
NA | TRBJ1-5 | TRBV2 | NA | TGTGCCAGCAGCTTTATTAATAGCAATCAGCCCCAGCATTTT | CASSFINSNQPQHF
TRBD1 | TRBJ2-2 | TRBV13 | NA | TGTGCCAGCACAGGGGACAGAGAGAACACCGGGGAGCTGTTTTTT | CASTGDRENTGELFF
NA | TRBJ2-1 | TRBV7-9 | NA | TGTGCCAGCAGCTTACTTGCGACAGTTAATGAGCAGTTCTTC | CASSLLATVNEQFF
NA | TRBJ1-6 | TRBV2 | NA | TGTGCCAGCAGTGACGAAAATTCACCCCTCCACTTT | CASSDENSPLHF
NA | TRBJ2-5 | TRBV7-3 | NA | TGTGCCAGCAGCTTAAGTGGTAGTAAAGAGACCCAGTACTTC | CASSLSGSKETQYF
NA | TRBJ2-3 | TRBV4-2 | few | TGTGCCAGCAGCCAAAAGGAGGCGGTGAGCACAGATACGCAGTATTTT | CASSQKEAVSTDTQYF
TRBD1 | TRBJ2-5 | TRBV10-2 | NA | TGCGCCAGCAGGGAGGACAGGGGGCAAGAGACCCAGTACTTC | CASREDRGQETQYF
TRBD1 | TRBJ1-1 | TRBV15 | NA | TGTGCCACCAGCGGGACAGGGATCACTGAAGCTTTCTTT | CATSGTGITEAFF
NA | TRBJ1-2 | TRBV14 | NA | TGTGCCAGCAGCCAAGGACGGTACTATGGCTACACCTTC | CASSQGRYYGYTF
NA | TRBJ1-2 | TRBV6-1 | NA | TGTGCCAGCAGTGGTCAAAGCCTTAACTATGGCTACACCTTC | CASSGQSLNYGYTF
NA | TRBJ2-3 | TRBV27 | NA | TGTGCCAGCGGGGCGCAGGGCACAGATACGCAGTATTTT | CASGAQGTDTQYF
TRBD2 | TRBJ2-7 | TRBV14 | NA | TGTGCCAGCAGCCCCCTCCGTCTAGCGGACCACTCCTACGAGCAGTACTTC | CASSPLRLADHSYEQYF
NA | TRBJ2-1 | TRBV7-9 | NA | TGTGCCAGCAGCCCTAGTGGGGGGGCGCAGTTCTTC | CASSPSGGAQFF
TRBD1 | TRBJ2-6 | TRBV5-1 | NA | TGCGCCAGCAGCTTGTCCAGGGGGCCATCTGGGGCCAACGTCCTGACCTTC | CASSLSRGPSGANVLTF
TRBD2 | TRBJ2-1 | TRBV14 | NA | TGTGCCAGCAGCCAAGACCCTAGCGGGAGTCTAAGTTGGTTCTTC | CASSQDPSGSLSWFF
NA | TRBJ2-3 | TRBV14 | NA | TGTGCCAGCAGCCAAGGCTACTTTTCCACAGATACGCAGTATTTT | CASSQGYFSTDTQYF